Listed below are T cell receptor beta chains from one sample, sequenced in a study of blood T cell repertoires in COVID-19. TCRdb's table, derived via immunoSEQ multiplex PCR, lists solely in-frame clones and lacks some. Altogether approximately 120,000 clones are present, about 77% being singletons, with the ten largest covering around a quarter. Sequences were obtained from peripheral blood. The receptors stem from a human donor in a cohort sampled during active COVID-19. Each CDR3 is given without its conserved first and last residue. Each record gives: CDR3 protein, V gene.

CDR3: ASSPRGTDTQY
V: TRBV18

CDR3: ASSPYPWQDNQPQH
V: TRBV6-6

CDR3: ASSSGGLAGGETQY
V: TRBV28

CDR3: SVSSGQETQY
V: TRBV29-1

CDR3: ASSRDRNYNEQF
V: TRBV6-5

CDR3: ASSLDSNTGELF
V: TRBV7-9

CDR3: ASSALGLKYGYT
V: TRBV7-8

CDR3: ASSQSEGAF
V: TRBV18

CDR3: ASKAADRGDEKLF
V: TRBV28

CDR3: ASSQDRNTEAF
V: TRBV7-8

CDR3: ASSDLDTQY
V: TRBV6-4

CDR3: ASTQISQGGNYGYT
V: TRBV3-1/TRBV3-2

CDR3: ASSPNRGGSPGGQY
V: TRBV11-2

CDR3: ASSQELVWQGYSGELF
V: TRBV4-3

CDR3: ASSLGDRRTDTQY
V: TRBV19

CDR3: ASSQTLTGSGANVLT
V: TRBV4-2

CDR3: ASSLDTASEHTQY
V: TRBV7-9

CDR3: ATSDLRDYTDTQY
V: TRBV24-1

CDR3: ASSLDWTGSYT
V: TRBV5-6

CDR3: ASSRGGGLETQY
V: TRBV3-1/TRBV3-2

CDR3: ASSFFRAGELF
V: TRBV6-5

CDR3: ASSPGLREQY
V: TRBV5-4

CDR3: ASSPDRDEQF
V: TRBV18

CDR3: ASSGGGWY
V: TRBV2

CDR3: ASTQGMEAYGYT
V: TRBV18

CDR3: ASSDGDWETEAF
V: TRBV5-1

CDR3: ATSKPSSYEQY
V: TRBV6-5

CDR3: ASRELGGRETQY
V: TRBV6-5

CDR3: ASSLESRPQH
V: TRBV7-2

CDR3: ASTLPGSPRGTEAF
V: TRBV28

CDR3: ASSPPRQGYYGYT
V: TRBV18

CDR3: ASSSTGVDTEAF
V: TRBV6-5

CDR3: ASSQGRDNEQF
V: TRBV4-2

CDR3: ASSLGSSYNEQF
V: TRBV7-2

CDR3: ASSPSRGSAGTEAF
V: TRBV3-1/TRBV3-2

CDR3: ASSEPRRVAGAGDHTQY
V: TRBV10-2

CDR3: ASSIRDREDEKLF
V: TRBV19

CDR3: ASIPDGTGGKGYT
V: TRBV6-5

CDR3: ASSLALSEYYEQY
V: TRBV5-5

CDR3: ASSLTWGGNTEAF
V: TRBV27

CDR3: ASSRDSSIYGYT
V: TRBV6-2/TRBV6-3

CDR3: ASSLGGPSGNTIY
V: TRBV7-9

CDR3: ASSLVGARNTGELF
V: TRBV27

CDR3: ASSGTGGYEQY
V: TRBV9

CDR3: ASSLSQGVAGELF
V: TRBV7-2

CDR3: ASSQETFEDRAIAKNIQY
V: TRBV4-1

CDR3: ASSQDITSGSDTQY
V: TRBV4-2

CDR3: ASSQGGAQGNEQY
V: TRBV4-2

CDR3: ASVNGQGDEQF
V: TRBV2

CDR3: ASSLSGSAGGYT
V: TRBV5-8

CDR3: ASSTGSYNSPLH
V: TRBV7-8

CDR3: ASSQASYEQY
V: TRBV3-1/TRBV3-2

CDR3: ASSSLQGAGRGNIQY
V: TRBV11-2

CDR3: ASSSGAGLEAF
V: TRBV5-1

CDR3: ASSLDTGMNTEAF
V: TRBV5-1